The 27 T cell receptor beta chains below all came from one sample that was sequenced in a study of shared clonotypes between healthy human individuals. Using immunoSEQ multiplex PCR, the repertoire was profiled, and TCRdb retains in-frame clones only, with some absent. The data hold about 120,000 clones, with about 71% observed a single time. Sample: memory CD8+ T cells sorted from blood. The subset was: CD45RO+ cells pooled with CCR7-negative TemRA cells. The receptors come from a woman in her 30s in good health.

V and J are TRBV7-2 and TRBJ1-2; D possibly corresponds to TRBD1 (6 bases). V was pared by 4 bases and J by 8 bases, with 20 bases between. Germline assignment: CDR1 SGHTA and CDR2 FQGNSA. CDR3 length: 15 residues. CDR3 sequence (DNA): TGTGCCAGCAGCTCGCCCGGGGGGGCCTTTAGGGGCTACACCTTC. Translation gives CASSSPGGAFRGYTF.

This clone was seen just once. This sequence joins TRBV6-6 and TRBJ2-1; D is undetermined. Germline V gene lookup returns CDR1 MNHNY and CDR2 SVGAGI (reference sequence). The CDR3 spans 12 residues. With 0 bases removed from V and 14 bases from J, the gap between germline ends came to 11 bases. CDR3 loop: CASSYSRFGEFF. The CDR3 DNA follows: TGTGCCAGCAGTTACTCGAGGTTTGGGGAGTTCTTC.

This clone has just a few counts. This chain uses TRBV25-1 with TRBJ2-3; 11 positions match TRBD1. The V segment lost 5 bases and the J segment 4 bases; nucleotides outside the gene matches: 11. CDR1 is MGHDK, CDR2 SYGVNS, per germline. The CDR3 extends over 17 amino acids. The CDR3 nucleotides read TGTGCCAGCAGTAGCCCCCTCGGACAGGGGGCTTCAGATACGCAGTATTTT. As protein: CASSSPLGQGASDTQYF.

The genes are TRBV15 and TRBJ2-6; D unclear. The V end was cut by 1 base, the J end by 0 bases, with 10 bases between. This CDR3 is built from 17 residues. Germline V gene data show CDR1 as LNHNV and CDR2 as YYDKDF (reference sequence). The CDR3 protein is CATSRGSSSSGANVLTF. The DNA for the CDR3 is TGTGCCACCAGCAGAGGCAGCAGCTCCTCTGGGGCCAACGTCCTGACTTTC. Complete variable domain (other parts from reference TRBV15 and TRBJ2-6): DAMVIQNPRYQVTQFGKPVTLSCSQTLNHNVMYWYQQKSSQAPKLLFHYYDKDFNNEADTPDNFQSRRPNTSFCFLDIRSPGLGDTAMYLCATSRGSSSSGANVLTFGAGSRLTVL.

On this clone itself: Other DNA sequences in the same sample also yield this CDR3. The rearrangement links TRBV4-1 to TRBJ1-5; D gene unclear. V dropped 0 bases and J dropped 1 base, with 4 bases sitting between them. The CDR3 consists of 14 residues. Germline V gene lookup returns CDR1 MGHRA and CDR2 YSYEKL. CDR3 sequence (DNA): TGCGCCAGCAGCCAAGAAGAGAGCAATCAGCCCCAGCATTTT. Translation gives CASSQEESNQPQHF.

Only a few counts were recorded for this clone. J is TRBJ1-1 and V is TRBV7-3; D perhaps matches TRBD1 (5 bases). This CDR3 is 14 amino acids long. Germline V gene sequence: CDR1 SGHTA, CDR2 FQGTGA. Trimming stripped 5 bases from V and 1 base from J, with 11 bases between. CDR3 sequence reads: CASSPRGGNTEAFF. For the CDR3, the DNA is TGTGCCAGCAGCCCGAGGGGCGGGAACACTGAAGCTTTCTTT.

This clone was recorded a few times. The rearrangement uses TRBV27 and TRBJ2-1; 7 bases fit TRBD2. CDR3 length equals 13 residues. In germline, CDR1 is MNHEY, CDR2 SMNVEV (reference sequence). Germline trimming cut 4 bases from V and 9 bases from J; bases unmatched to any gene: 6. The DNA for the CDR3 is TGTGCCAGCAGTTCAGCGGGGCCCAGTGAGCAGTTCTTC. It translates to CASSSAGPSEQFF.

This sequence joins TRBV28 and TRBJ1-2; a possible D gene is TRBD1 (5 bases). The germline CDR1 and CDR2 sequences are MDHEN and SYDVKM. This CDR3 is 11 amino acids long. Trimming removed 5 bases from V and 8 bases from J, with 9 bases in between. CDR3: CASSRQKGYTF. CDR3 in DNA: TGTGCCAGCAGTAGACAGAAAGGCTACACCTTC.

The rearrangement uses TRBV18 and TRBJ2-7; D is undetermined. In germline, CDR1 is KGHSH, CDR2 LQKENI. CDR3 size: 16 residues. Trimming removed 3 bases at V and 0 bases at J, with 15 bases between. The CDR3 coding sequence is TGTGCCAGCTCACCCCCCGGCAGGTTGGGCTCCTACGAGCAGTACTTC. Amino acids: CASSPPGRLGSYEQYF.

This clone was counted a few times. The rearrangement links TRBV28 to TRBJ1-2, with D hard to call. The germline gives CDR1 MDHEN, CDR2 SYDVKM. The CDR3 sequence is 16 residues long. V was trimmed by 4 bases and J by 0 bases, leaving 15 bases between them. The CDR3 sequence: CASSSAHYISNYGYTF. In DNA form, the CDR3 reads TGTGCCAGCAGTTCAGCCCATTACATATCTAACTATGGCTACACCTTC.

This clone was recorded a few times. The chain links TRBV5-8 to TRBJ2-2; D remains ambiguous. The germline V gene has CDR1 SGHTS and CDR2 YDEGEE. This CDR3 has 13 residues. V was shortened by 1 base and J by 0 bases, with 1 base between the two germline ends. CDR3 nucleotides: TGTGCCAGCAGCTTGACGAACACCGGGGAGCTGTTTTTT. Protein: CASSLTNTGELFF.

This clone appeared many times. The chain joins TRBV6-5 to TRBJ2-2; D is uncertain. The V end lost 2 bases, the J end lost 4 bases, and 8 bases lay between the germline ends. The CDR3 length is 14 residues. Germline assignment: CDR1 MNHEY and CDR2 SVGAGI. The CDR3 loop reads CASSYDSGTGELFF. The DNA for the CDR3 is TGTGCCAGCAGTTACGATTCGGGCACCGGGGAGCTGTTTTTT.

This clone was found once. The chain uses TRBV5-1 and TRBJ2-7, with a possible D match to TRBD1 (7 bases). V was clipped by 4 bases and J by 4 bases, with 24 bases between them. Germline assignment: CDR1 SGHRS and CDR2 YFSETQ. This CDR3 has 17 residues. CDR3 loop: CASSDSPGGGQVYEQYF. The CDR3, as DNA: TGCGCCAGCAGCGACTCCCCCGGGGGAGGACAGGTTTACGAGCAGTACTTC.

The chain links TRBV2 to TRBJ1-5; tentative D call: TRBD1 (6 bases). The CDR3 covers 15 residues. CDR1 is SNHLY and CDR2 is FYNNEI in the germline V gene. V was cut by 4 bases and J by 0 bases, with 10 bases left in between. The CDR3 sequence: CASSGGLGSNQPQHF. In DNA form, the CDR3 reads TGTGCCAGCAGTGGGGGGCTTGGTAGCAATCAGCCCCAGCATTTT.

This clone was seen only a few times. This rearrangement joins TRBV10-3 to TRBJ2-3; D is unclear. The CDR3 totals 15 residues. Germline V gives CDR1 ENHRY, CDR2 SYGVKD. With 3 bases removed from V and 0 bases from J, the gap between germline ends came to 10 bases. CDR3: CAISEGEVSTDTQYF. As DNA, the CDR3 is TGTGCCATCAGTGAAGGAGAGGTTAGCACAGATACGCAGTATTTT.

This chain joins TRBV10-2 and TRBJ1-3, with D possibly TRBD1 on 5 matching bases. This CDR3 region has 15 residues. Germline CDR1 WSHSY, CDR2 SAAADI. Trimming left V 6 bases short and J 0 bases short, with 12 bases between. The chain's CDR3 is CASSGSGGSGNTIYF. In DNA, the CDR3 is TGCGCCAGCAGCGGTTCCGGGGGCTCTGGAAACACCATATATTTT.

This clone was picked up a small number of times. The V gene is TRBV9, the J gene TRBJ2-7, with D perhaps TRBD1 (7 bases). CDR1 is SGDLS, CDR2 YYNGEE, per germline. Trimming pared 4 bases from V and 2 bases from J, leaving 16 bases between. The CDR3 loop spans 15 amino acids. The CDR3 DNA follows: TGTGCCAGCAGCCCAGTGCGGGACAGCCCCTACGAGCAGTACTTC. As protein: CASSPVRDSPYEQYF. The full variable domain, its missing parts supplied by reference TRBV9 and TRBJ2-7, is DSGVTQTPKHLITATGQRVTLRCSPRSGDLSVYWYQQSLDQGLQFLIQYYNGEERAKGNILERFSAQQFPDLHSELNLSSLELGDSALYFCASSPVRDSPYEQYFGPGTRLTVT.

The chain couples TRBV5-1 to TRBJ2-5; D tentatively fits TRBD1 or TRBD2 (5 bases each). The V end was cut by 2 bases, the J end by 5 bases, with 13 bases between. Germline CDR1 is SGHRS and CDR2 is YFSETQ. The CDR3 is 14 residues long. DNA for the CDR3: TGCGCCAGCAGCTTTCTGGTAGGGACGGAGACCCAGTACTTC. Its translation is CASSFLVGTETQYF.

This clone was counted once. This chain connects TRBV5-6 to TRBJ1-1, with D uncertain. Trimming removed 4 bases at V and 3 bases at J, with 16 bases between. CDR1 is SGHDT and CDR2 is YYEEEE in the germline V gene. The CDR3 spans 15 residues. The CDR3 DNA reads TGTGCCAGCAGCCACTTTAGAGGGAGGCACACTGAAGCTTTCTTT. Amino acid sequence: CASSHFRGRHTEAFF.

This clone was recorded a few times. The gene calls are TRBV15 and TRBJ2-3; 7 nucleotides align to TRBD2. Trimming took 3 bases from V and 2 from J; bases not matched to a gene: 5. The germline gives CDR1 LNHNV, CDR2 YYDKDF (reference sequence). The CDR3 loop spans 15 amino acids. DNA for the CDR3: TGTGCCACCAGCAGCCGGGCGGGAGCCACAGATACGCAGTATTTT. Its protein product is CATSSRAGATDTQYF.

By share, this clone ranks as medium-sized (0.01 to 0.1%). The J gene is TRBJ1-1, the V gene TRBV5-5; perhaps TRBD1 as D (5 bases). Germline CDR1 and CDR2: SGHKS and YYEKEE (reference sequence). This CDR3 contains 15 residues. The V end lost 1 base, the J end lost 4 bases, and 14 bases lay between the germline ends. CDR3 residues: CASSLPGGGATEAFF. CDR3 coding DNA: TGTGCCAGCAGCTTGCCCGGGGGAGGGGCCACTGAAGCTTTCTTT.

Details on this clone: The sample has other DNA sequences that encode this CDR3 too. The rearrangement uses TRBV9 and TRBJ2-1, with D possibly being TRBD2 (5 bases). The CDR3 runs to 15 residues. Germline CDR1 is SGDLS and CDR2 is YYNGEE. Trimming took 0 bases from V and 4 from J, leaving 11 bases between them. The CDR3 DNA reads TGTGCCAGCAGCGTAGCCAGCGGAGTGTACAATGAGCAGTTCTTC. It yields the protein CASSVASGVYNEQFF.

The J gene is TRBJ2-7, the V gene TRBV5-1, with D possibly matching TRBD1 (6 bases). The germline V gene encodes CDR1 SGHRS and CDR2 YFSETQ. V lost 4 bases to trimming and J lost 3 bases, with 26 bases between them. This CDR3 region has 18 residues. The CDR3 region is CASSQGPGRGGRYYEQYF. The CDR3 nucleotides read TGCGCCAGCAGCCAAGGGCCGGGGAGAGGGGGTCGGTACTACGAGCAGTACTTC.

V usage is TRBV5-5 and J usage is TRBJ1-2; D not resolved. V lost 4 bases to trimming and J lost 6 bases, with 13 bases between them. CDR1 is SGHKS, CDR2 YYEKEE, per germline (reference sequence). This CDR3 has 13 residues. CDR3 residues: CASSIGRIDGYTF. The CDR3 DNA sequence: TGTGCCAGCAGCATAGGGAGGATCGATGGCTACACCTTC.

J is TRBJ2-1 and V is TRBV5-1; the D call may be TRBD1 or TRBD2 (5 bases each). The CDR3 is 15 residues long. CDR1 SGHRS and CDR2 YFSETQ come from the germline V gene. V was shortened by 0 bases and J by 4 bases, with 11 bases between the two germline ends. As DNA, the CDR3 is TGCGCCAGCAGCTTGGCCGGGGCAGATTACAATGAGCAGTTCTTC. Translated, it gives CASSLAGADYNEQFF.

This clone was observed a few times. The V and J genes are TRBV5-4 and TRBJ1-1; no clear D gene. V lost 2 bases to trimming and J lost 6 bases, with 14 bases between them. Looked up from germline, CDR1 is SGHNT and CDR2 is YYREEE (reference sequence). The CDR3 is 14 amino acids. The CDR3 sequence is CASSLEDNPAEAFF. The DNA of the CDR3 is TGTGCCAGCAGCTTAGAGGATAATCCCGCTGAAGCTTTCTTT.

The chain recombines TRBV5-4 with TRBJ2-1; 8 bases are a match to TRBD2. In germline, CDR1 is SGHNT, CDR2 YYREEE (reference sequence). Losses at the gene ends were 4 bases for V and 3 bases for J; bases not matched to a gene: 9. The CDR3 is 16 residues long. The CDR3 bases are TGTGCCAGCAGCCAAGGTCTAGCGGGCGACTACAATGAGCAGTTCTTC. Translating gives CASSQGLAGDYNEQFF.